This record concerns one T cell receptor (beta chain) sequence. This record belongs to a study of T cell responses to AZD1222 COVID-19 vaccine. The table came from immunoSEQ multiplex PCR; TCRdb's copy has only in-frame clones and leaves some out. Found here are about 120,000 clones, 80% to 95% of them singletons; the top ten hold roughly 4.7%. The CDR3 runs 15 residues. Trimming removed 5 bases from V and 1 base from J; junction bases left unmatched: 7. CDR1 and CDR2 (germline): SGHTA, FQGNSA. The genes are TRBV7-2 and TRBJ2-5; 7 bases match TRBD1. Sequenced here: peripheral blood, sampled on day 0 of AZD1222 vaccination. The sequence was obtained from an adult in good health. The CDR3 DNA reads as TGTGCCAGCAGCGGGGGACAGCCAGCCCAAGAGACCCAGTACTTC. Translated, it gives CASSGGQPAQETQYF.